This T cell receptor beta chain was retrieved from a study of T cell responses to AZD1222 COVID-19 vaccine. V shed 4 bases, J shed 4 bases, and the junction held 7 bases outside the gene matches. The CDR3 contains 15 residues. In germline, CDR1 is SGHTA, CDR2 FQGNSA. The method was immunoSEQ multiplex PCR; TCRdb's version includes in-frame clones alone and lacks a portion of them. This table holds roughly 130,000 clones, 88% found once. Worth noting for this clone: Its antigen is not identified.

Whole-study findings and limits: Spike-specific TCR breadth and depth rose after two AZD1222 doses.

The chain has TRBV7-2 and TRBJ2-5; 9 bases fit TRBD2. The clonotype was recovered from an adult in good health. The sequences come from peripheral blood, collected on day 0 of MenACWY control vaccination. CDR3 loop: CASSSPLAGRETQYF. For the CDR3, the DNA is TGTGCCAGCAGCTCACCCCTAGCGGGAAGAGAGACCCAGTACTTC.